Sequencing of this T cell receptor (beta chain) was carried out in a study of cytomegalovirus exposure and HLA in healthy donors. Study conclusions and caveats: While the bulk of TCR sequences proved rare, some public TCRs turned up in many donors. An analysis that was carried out later associated 16,000 or so TCR beta sequences with HLA alleles at 0.05 false discovery rate. Accounts indicate the classifier identified cytomegalovirus status with strong specificity and sensitivity.

The PCR made use of 60 Vbeta and 13 Jbeta primers. Methods used by the authors: Later, 65 million to 90 million unique TCR beta chains were counted in an analysis, and some 11 million of them were shared. Sequencing was performed with immunoSEQ multiplex PCR; in TCRdb, only in-frame clones are kept and a portion is missing. V and J calls and clone size come straight from that table; D and trimming were deduced from the DNA. The repertoire consists of 170,000 or so clones, with 77% occurring once and the leading ten covering 1.4%. As concerns this clone: Its antigen is currently unknown.

The germline V and J ends were trimmed by 4 bases and 0 bases, with 16 bases remaining between them. The CDR3 has 17 amino acids. Looked up from germline, CDR1 is SNHLY and CDR2 is FYNNEI. The chain couples TRBV2 to TRBJ1-5, with D tentatively TRBD1 (5 bases). Sequences were obtained from PBMCs. The source is a woman younger than 45 in good health and CMV-seropositive. The CDR3 region is CASSVVMGGYSNQPQHF. The DNA of the CDR3 is TGTGCCAGCAGTGTAGTCATGGGGGGGTATAGCAATCAGCCCCAGCATTTT.